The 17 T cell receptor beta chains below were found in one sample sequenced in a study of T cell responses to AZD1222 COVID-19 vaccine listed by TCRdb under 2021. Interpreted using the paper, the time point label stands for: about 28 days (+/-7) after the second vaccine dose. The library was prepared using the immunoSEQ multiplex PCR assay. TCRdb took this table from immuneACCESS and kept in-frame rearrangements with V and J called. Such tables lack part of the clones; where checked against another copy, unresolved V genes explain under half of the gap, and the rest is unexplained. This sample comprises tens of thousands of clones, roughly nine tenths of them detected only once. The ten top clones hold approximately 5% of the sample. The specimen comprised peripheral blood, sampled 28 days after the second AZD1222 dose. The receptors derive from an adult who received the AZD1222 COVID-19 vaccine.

CDR3 in DNA: TGTGCCACCAGCAGAGGTCTAGGGGCGTGGGGCACTGAAGCTTTCTTT. This codes for CATSRGLGAWGTEAFF. V and J are TRBV15 and TRBJ1-1, with TRBD1 as a possible D gene (5 bases). The germline gives CDR1 LNHNV, CDR2 YYDKDF (reference sequence). The ends were cut back, 1 base at V and 4 bases at J, with 16 bases in the middle. The CDR3 runs 16 residues.

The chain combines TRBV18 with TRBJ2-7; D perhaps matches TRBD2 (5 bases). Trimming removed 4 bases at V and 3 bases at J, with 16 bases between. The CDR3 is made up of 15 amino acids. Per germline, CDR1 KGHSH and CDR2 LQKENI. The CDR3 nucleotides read TGTGCCAGCTCACACCGGGGTACCGCATTCTACGAGCAGTACTTC. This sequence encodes CASSHRGTAFYEQYF.

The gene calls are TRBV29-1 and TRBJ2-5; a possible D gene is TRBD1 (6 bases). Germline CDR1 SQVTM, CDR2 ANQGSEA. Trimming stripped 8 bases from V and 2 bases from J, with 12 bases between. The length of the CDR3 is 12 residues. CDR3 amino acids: CSTRTAQETQYF. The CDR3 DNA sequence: TGCAGCACCCGGACAGCTCAAGAGACCCAGTACTTC.

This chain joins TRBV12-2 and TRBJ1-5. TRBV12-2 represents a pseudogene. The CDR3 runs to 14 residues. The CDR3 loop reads CASRHKIECQPQHF. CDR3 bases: TGTGCAAGTCGCCATAAAATCGAGTGTCAGCCCCAGCATTTT.

The CDR3, as DNA: TGTGCCAGCAGCCCCCAGGGGAATTCACCCCTCCACTTT. Translation gives CASSPQGNSPLHF. J is TRBJ1-6 and V is TRBV7-9, with a tentative D call TRBD1 (6 bases). The CDR3 length is 13 residues. Trimming shortened V by 5 bases and J by 7 bases, and 9 bases separated the two germline ends. CDR1 and CDR2 from the germline V gene are SEHNR and FQNEAQ (reference sequence).

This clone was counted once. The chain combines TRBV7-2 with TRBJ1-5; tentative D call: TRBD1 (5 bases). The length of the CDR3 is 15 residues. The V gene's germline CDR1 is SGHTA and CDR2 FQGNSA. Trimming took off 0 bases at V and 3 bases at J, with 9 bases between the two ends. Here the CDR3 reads CASSLAGRTNQPQHF. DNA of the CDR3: TGTGCCAGCAGCTTAGCGGGGCGGACCAATCAGCCCCAGCATTTT.

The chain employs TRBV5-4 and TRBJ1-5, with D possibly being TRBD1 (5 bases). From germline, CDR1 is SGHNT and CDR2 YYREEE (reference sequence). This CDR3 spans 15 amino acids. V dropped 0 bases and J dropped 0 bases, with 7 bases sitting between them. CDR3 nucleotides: TGTGCCAGCAGCTTGGGTGGGGGTAGCAATCAGCCCCAGCATTTT. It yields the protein CASSLGGGSNQPQHF.

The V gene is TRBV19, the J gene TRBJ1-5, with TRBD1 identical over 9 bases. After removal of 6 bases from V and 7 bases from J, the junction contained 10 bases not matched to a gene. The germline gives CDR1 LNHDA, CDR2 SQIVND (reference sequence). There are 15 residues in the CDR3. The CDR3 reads CASRAPGQGGQPQHF. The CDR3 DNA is TGTGCCAGTAGGGCCCCGGGACAGGGCGGACAGCCCCAGCATTTT.

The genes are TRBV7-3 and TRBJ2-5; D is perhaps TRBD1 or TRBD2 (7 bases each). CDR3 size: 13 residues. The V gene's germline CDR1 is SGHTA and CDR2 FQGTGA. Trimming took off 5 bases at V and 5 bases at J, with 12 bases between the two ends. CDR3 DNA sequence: TGTGCCAGCAGCCCAGGGGGAGGGGAGACCCAGTACTTC. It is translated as CASSPGGGETQYF.

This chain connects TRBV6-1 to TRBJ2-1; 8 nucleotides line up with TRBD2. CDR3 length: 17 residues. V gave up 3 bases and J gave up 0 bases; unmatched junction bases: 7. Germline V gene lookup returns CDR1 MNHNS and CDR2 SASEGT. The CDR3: CASSEAIAGSSYNEQFF. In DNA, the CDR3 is TGTGCCAGCAGTGAGGCTATAGCGGGGAGCTCCTACAATGAGCAGTTCTTC.

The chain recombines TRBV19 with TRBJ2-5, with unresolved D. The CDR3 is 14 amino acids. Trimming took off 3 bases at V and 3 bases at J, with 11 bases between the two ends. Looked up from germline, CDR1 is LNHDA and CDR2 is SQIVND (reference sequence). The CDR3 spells CASSMLGFEETQYF. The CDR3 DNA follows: TGTGCCAGTAGTATGCTAGGGTTTGAAGAGACCCAGTACTTC.

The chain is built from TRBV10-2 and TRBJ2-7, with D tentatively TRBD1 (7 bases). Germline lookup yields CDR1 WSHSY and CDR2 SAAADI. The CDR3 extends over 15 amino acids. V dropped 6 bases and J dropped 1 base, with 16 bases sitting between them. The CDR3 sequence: CASRGTEQGSYEQYF. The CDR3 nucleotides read TGCGCCAGCAGGGGGACTGAACAGGGGTCCTACGAGCAGTACTTC.

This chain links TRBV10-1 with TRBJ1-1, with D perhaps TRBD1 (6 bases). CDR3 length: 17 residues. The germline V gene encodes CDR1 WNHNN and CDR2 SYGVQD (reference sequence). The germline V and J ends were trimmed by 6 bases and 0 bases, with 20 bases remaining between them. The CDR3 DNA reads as TGCGCCAGCAGGATAAACAGGGTTGAGGGTGTGAACACTGAAGCTTTCTTT. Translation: CASRINRVEGVNTEAFF.

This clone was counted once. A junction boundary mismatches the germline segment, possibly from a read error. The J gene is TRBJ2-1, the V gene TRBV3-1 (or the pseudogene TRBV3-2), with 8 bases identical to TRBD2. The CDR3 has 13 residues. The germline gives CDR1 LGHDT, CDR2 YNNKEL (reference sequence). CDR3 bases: TGTGCCAGCAGCCAAACCACGGACGGGGGGGCTATCTTC. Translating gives CASSQTTDGGAIF.

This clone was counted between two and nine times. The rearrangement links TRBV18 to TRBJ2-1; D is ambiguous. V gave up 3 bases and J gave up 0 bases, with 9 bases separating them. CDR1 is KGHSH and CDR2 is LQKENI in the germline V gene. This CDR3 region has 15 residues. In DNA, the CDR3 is TGTGCCAGCTCACCGGTAAGGAGCTCCTACAATGAGCAGTTCTTC. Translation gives CASSPVRSSYNEQFF.

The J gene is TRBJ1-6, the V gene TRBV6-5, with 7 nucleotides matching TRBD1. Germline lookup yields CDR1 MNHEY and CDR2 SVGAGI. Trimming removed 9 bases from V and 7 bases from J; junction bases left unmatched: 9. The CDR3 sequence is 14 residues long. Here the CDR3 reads CASRLGTENSPLHF. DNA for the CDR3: TGTGCCAGTCGACTGGGGACAGAGAATTCACCCCTCCACTTT.

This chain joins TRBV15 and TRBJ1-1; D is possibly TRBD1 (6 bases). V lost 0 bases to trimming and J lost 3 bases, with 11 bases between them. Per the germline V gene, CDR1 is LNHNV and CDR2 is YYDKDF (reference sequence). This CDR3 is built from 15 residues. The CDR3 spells CATSRDQAGDTEAFF. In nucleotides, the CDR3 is TGTGCCACCAGCAGAGATCAGGCAGGGGACACTGAAGCTTTCTTT.